This T cell receptor (beta chain) was identified during a study of human T cells and chemical hapten exposure. Comments on this clonotype: Its antigen is undetermined.

Time point indicated: pre-sensitization, week 0. Regarding treatment: therapeutic diphenylcyclopropenone sensitization with weekly scalp DPC. In the library, unique molecular identifiers were attached to individual cDNA molecules. Each CDR3 protein is one row after TCRdb ran MiXCR on the RACE reads. The profile shows 300,000 to 450,000 distinct CDR3 sequences, around 5.5% of them singletons. Study conclusions and caveats: Expanded TCRs showed more large CDR3 clusters than pre-sensitization or healthy control sets. Donors in the study had alopecia, meaning their immune response may differ from healthy people's.

V dropped 5 bases and J dropped 6; count of bases not matched to a gene: 8. This CDR3 is 14 amino acids long. The V gene's germline CDR1 is LNHDA and CDR2 SQIVND (reference sequence). The rearrangement joins TRBV19 to TRBJ2-3; TRBD2 agrees at 7 bases. Here the sequenced sample was whole blood, taken in connection with sensitization to the hapten diphenylcyclopropenone (DPC). This TCR was recovered from a woman aged 50 to 60 with alopecia areata. Some clones in this sample may be carry-over from other donors' samples. CDR3 residues: CASSPGTGGDTQYF. DNA of the CDR3: TGTGCCAGTAGTCCAGGGACGGGAGGCGATACGCAGTATTTT.